The 8 T cell receptor beta chains given below trace back to one sample, sequenced in a study of blood T cell repertoires in COVID-19. Some clones are missing from TCRdb's copy, which holds only in-frame ones; the method was immunoSEQ multiplex PCR. The repertoire has 150,000 to 200,000 clones, around four fifths of them found once; the top ten carry around 15%. The specimen sequenced was peripheral blood. These receptors were collected from a woman between 65 and 79 years old with COVID-19, enrolled during active disease.

The chain links TRBV28 to TRBJ2-5, with D possibly TRBD2 on 7 matching bases. CDR3 length equals 15 residues. V lost 1 base, J lost 5 bases, and 14 bases lay in between. Germline CDR1 MDHEN, CDR2 SYDVKM. Here the CDR3 reads CASSLSGGEWETQYF. The CDR3 region has the DNA TGTGCCAGCAGTTTATCGGGGGGCGAATGGGAGACCCAGTACTTC.

Here the CDR3 reads CASSRDTPVTEAFF. In nucleotides, the CDR3 is TGTGCCAGCTCTCGTGACACCCCGGTCACTGAAGCTTTCTTT. The rearrangement uses TRBV18 and TRBJ1-1; D is unclear. Looked up from germline, CDR1 is KGHSH and CDR2 is LQKENI. The V and J ends lost 6 bases and 4 bases respectively, with 15 bases between them. The CDR3 is made up of 14 amino acids.

This chain uses TRBV6-5 with TRBJ1-6; 7 bases line up with TRBD1. Germline V CDR1 and CDR2: MNHEY, SVGAGI. The ends lost 2 bases at V and 9 bases at J; junction bases unmatched: 4. This CDR3 has 14 residues. DNA of the CDR3: TGTGCCAGCAGTTACACGCAGGGGGGTTCACCCCTCCACTTT. Encoded protein: CASSYTQGGSPLHF.

This chain joins TRBV15 and TRBJ1-5; tentative D call: TRBD1 (6 bases). The ends were cut back, 0 bases at V and 7 bases at J, with 13 bases in the middle. CDR3 length equals 15 residues. CDR1 and CDR2 (germline): LNHNV, YYDKDF (reference sequence). CDR3 in DNA: TGTGCCACCAGCAGAGACGCAGGGGCGAAGCAGCCCCAGCATTTT. Protein product: CATSRDAGAKQPQHF.

The genes are TRBV28 and TRBJ1-2; 7 bases map to TRBD1. CDR1 is MDHEN and CDR2 is SYDVKM in the germline V gene. V was clipped by 7 bases and J by 2 bases; unmatched bases: 7. This CDR3 comprises 14 residues. CDR3 amino acids: CASTVRGRNYGYTF. In nucleotides, the CDR3 is TGTGCCAGCACTGTTAGGGGGCGCAACTATGGCTACACCTTC.

V is TRBV10-1 and J is TRBJ1-2, with D tentatively TRBD1 (5 bases). V was pared by 5 bases and J by 8 bases, with 9 bases between. The CDR3 totals 11 residues. Germline lookup yields CDR1 WNHNN and CDR2 SYGVQD (reference sequence). The CDR3 region has the DNA TGCGCCAGCAGTTACAGGCTCGGCTACACCTTC. Protein sequence: CASSYRLGYTF.

V usage is TRBV5-4 and J usage is TRBJ2-1; D gene uncertain. Trimming cost V 4 bases and J 4 bases, with 6 bases left between them. Germline V gives CDR1 SGHNT, CDR2 YYREEE (reference sequence). The CDR3 consists of 12 residues. The CDR3 is CASSNKYNEQFF. Written as DNA, the CDR3 is TGTGCCAGCAGCAATAAATACAATGAGCAGTTCTTC.

The chain combines TRBV9 with TRBJ2-2; a weak D match, TRBD2 (7 bases). There are 17 residues in the CDR3. The germline CDR1 and CDR2 sequences are SGDLS and YYNGEE. With 0 bases removed from V and 0 bases from J, the gap between germline ends came to 12 bases. The CDR3 DNA is TGTGCCAGCAGCGTAGCCGCGGGGGCAGCGAACACCGGGGAGCTGTTTTTT. Translating gives CASSVAAGAANTGELFF.